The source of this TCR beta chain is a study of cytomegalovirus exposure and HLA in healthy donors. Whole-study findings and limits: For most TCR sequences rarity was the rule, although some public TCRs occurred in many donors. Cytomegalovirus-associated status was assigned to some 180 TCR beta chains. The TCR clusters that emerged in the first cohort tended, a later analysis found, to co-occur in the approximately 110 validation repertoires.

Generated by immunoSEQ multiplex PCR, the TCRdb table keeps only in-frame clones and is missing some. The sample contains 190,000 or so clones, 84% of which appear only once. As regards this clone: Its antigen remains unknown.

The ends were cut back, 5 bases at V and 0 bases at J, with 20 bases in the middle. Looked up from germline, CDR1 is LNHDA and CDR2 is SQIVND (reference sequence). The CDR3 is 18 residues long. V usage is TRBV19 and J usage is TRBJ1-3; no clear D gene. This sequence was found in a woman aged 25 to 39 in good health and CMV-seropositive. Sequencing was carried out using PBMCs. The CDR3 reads CASSPFQSGLFSGNTIYF. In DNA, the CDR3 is TGTGCCAGTAGTCCTTTCCAATCTGGACTCTTCTCTGGAAACACCATATATTTT.